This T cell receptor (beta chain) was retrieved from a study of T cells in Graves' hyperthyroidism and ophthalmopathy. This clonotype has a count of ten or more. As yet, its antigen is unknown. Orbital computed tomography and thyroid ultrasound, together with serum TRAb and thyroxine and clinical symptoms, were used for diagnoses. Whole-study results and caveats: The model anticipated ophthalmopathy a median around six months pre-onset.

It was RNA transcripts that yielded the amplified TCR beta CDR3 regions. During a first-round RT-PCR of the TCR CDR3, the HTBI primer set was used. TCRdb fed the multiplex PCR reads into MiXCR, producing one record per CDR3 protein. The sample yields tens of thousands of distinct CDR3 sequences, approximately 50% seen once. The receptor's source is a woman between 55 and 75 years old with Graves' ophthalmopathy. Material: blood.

This CDR3 reads CASRELGKDTQYF. CDR3 nucleotides: TGTGCCAGCAGGGAGCTTGGGAAAGATACGCAGTATTTT. The rearrangement uses TRBV6-7 and TRBJ2-3; D ambiguous. TRBV6-7 is treated as an ORF (open reading frame) with a function not yet certain. The CDR3 has 13 amino acids. V shed 6 bases and J shed 5 bases, with 12 bases lying between them.